This T cell receptor (beta chain) comes out of a study of cytomegalovirus exposure and HLA in healthy donors. All the people who gave samples were healthy bone marrow donors. PCR employed 60 Vbeta and 13 Jbeta primers. Authors' data handling: About 10 million of 80 million or so unique TCR beta chains were shared, per a later count. Libraries were prepared by immunoSEQ multiplex PCR; TCRdb keeps only in-frame clonotypes and omits some of them. V and J calls and clone size are copied from that table; D and trimming were computed from the DNA. This sample has more than 50,000 clones, with roughly 80% found just once. The material sequenced was PBMCs. This clonotype was obtained from a middle-aged woman in good health and CMV-seropositive.

The chain's CDR3 is CAWSKGEGSNQPQHF. The CDR3 coding sequence is TGTGCCTGGAGTAAGGGAGAAGGGAGCAATCAGCCCCAGCATTTT. The chain carries TRBV30 and TRBJ1-5, with D unclear. The CDR3 consists of 15 residues. Between the trimmed V and J ends, which lost 2 bases and 1 base, there was a span of 12 bases. In germline, CDR1 is GTSNPN, CDR2 SVGIG (reference sequence).